This TCR beta chain was retrieved from a study of tumor and adjacent non-tumor tissue in lung cancer. CDR3 size: 14 residues. Germline CDR1 MGHRA, CDR2 YSYEKL. The germline V and J ends were trimmed by 2 bases and 3 bases, with 10 bases remaining between them. This sample's RNA came from whole unsorted tissue. Three rounds of nested PCR, following a modified ARM-PCR protocol, produced the TCRbeta library. A single record per CDR3 protein comes from TCRdb applying MiXCR to the multiplex PCR reads. The profile covers 100,000 to 120,000 distinct CDR3 sequences, with around 82% appearing a single time and more than 20% taken by the ten largest.

The chain carries TRBV4-1 and TRBJ2-5, with D possibly being TRBD1 or TRBD2 (6 bases each). The TCR comes from a man between 65 and 85 years old with non-small cell lung cancer. The sequencing sample was made of lung tumor tissue. CDR3 sequence: CASSQHRGEETQYF. The CDR3 DNA reads as TGCGCCAGCAGCCAACATAGGGGGGAAGAGACCCAGTACTTC.